These T cell receptor beta chains were read from a single sample in a study of cytomegalovirus exposure and HLA in healthy donors. The assay was immunoSEQ multiplex PCR, and TCRdb's table has in-frame clones only and misses some. This sample has some 200,000 clones, with over 65% found just once. Sample: PBMCs. The receptors stem from a woman aged 50 to 60 in good health and CMV-seropositive. Both conserved end residues are part of each CDR3. The D gene is left open where the match is weak. Size tells how often a clone was seen (once, few, many) or the class of an expanded clone, and some rows leave it out.

D: TRBD1
size: .
V: TRBV5-1
J: TRBJ2-3
CDR3: CASSLYPGQSTDTQYF
DNA: TGCGCCAGCAGCCTTTATCCGGGACAGTCAACAGATACGCAGTATTTT

D: TRBD1
size: .
V: TRBV30
J: TRBJ1-5
CDR3: CAWIPGQSSNQPQHF
DNA: TGTGCCTGGATTCCGGGACAGAGTAGCAATCAGCCCCAGCATTTT

D: TRBD1
size: .
V: TRBV15
J: TRBJ1-2
CDR3: CATGLGTGGTMNYGYTF
DNA: TGTGCTACCGGCCTTGGGACAGGGGGCACAATGAACTATGGCTACACCTTC

D: .
size: .
V: TRBV5-1
J: TRBJ2-5
CDR3: CASSRGGSQETQYF
DNA: TGCGCCAGCAGCCGCGGCGGGTCCCAAGAGACCCAGTACTTC

D: .
size: .
V: TRBV28
J: TRBJ2-3
CDR3: CASMGIRGLSTDTQYF
DNA: TGTGCCAGCATGGGGATAAGGGGACTCAGCACAGATACGCAGTATTTT

D: TRBD2
size: .
V: TRBV2
J: TRBJ2-1
CDR3: CASSESRGGGEQFF
DNA: TGTGCCAGCAGTGAATCTCGGGGGGGAGGTGAGCAGTTCTTC

D: TRBD1
size: .
V: TRBV27
J: TRBJ2-7
CDR3: CASSLGQGRFYEQYF
DNA: TGTGCCAGCAGTTTAGGACAGGGTCGTTTCTACGAGCAGTACTTC

D: .
size: .
V: TRBV7-3
J: TRBJ2-3
CDR3: CASSSQGHITDTQYF
DNA: TGTGCCAGCAGCTCCCAGGGGCACATCACAGATACGCAGTATTTT

D: TRBD2
size: .
V: TRBV2
J: TRBJ2-7
CDR3: CASRGGVSSYEQYF
DNA: TGTGCCAGCAGGGGGGGGGTTAGCTCCTACGAGCAGTACTTC

D: TRBD2
size: .
V: TRBV19
J: TRBJ2-1
CDR3: CASRLAGGGGGYNEQFF
DNA: TGTGCCAGCCGACTAGCGGGGGGGGGCGGGGGATACAATGAGCAGTTCTTC

D: .
size: .
V: TRBV9
J: TRBJ2-7
CDR3: CASSGSRGPYEQYF
DNA: TGTGCCAGCAGCGGATCCCGGGGTCCCTACGAGCAGTACTTC

D: .
size: .
V: TRBV9
J: TRBJ2-7
CDR3: CASSPRRLSSYEQYF
DNA: TGTGCCAGCAGCCCTAGACGGCTGAGCTCCTACGAGCAGTACTTC

D: .
size: few
V: TRBV6-5
J: TRBJ2-6
CDR3: CASSSRQHSGANVLTF
DNA: TGTGCCAGCAGTTCACGACAACACTCTGGGGCCAACGTCCTGACTTTC

D: TRBD1
size: .
V: TRBV4-1
J: TRBJ2-7
CDR3: CASSRTGTHEQYF
DNA: TGCGCCAGCAGCCGGACAGGGACACACGAGCAGTACTTC

D: .
size: .
V: TRBV10-3
J: TRBJ2-7
CDR3: CAISKERSAAQF
DNA: TGTGCCATCAGCAAGGAGCGATCAGCCGCTCAATTC

D: TRBD1
size: .
V: TRBV5-6
J: TRBJ2-7
CDR3: CASSLAVGTGRTYEQYF
DNA: TGTGCCAGCAGCTTGGCCGTTGGGACAGGGAGGACCTACGAGCAGTACTTC

D: .
size: .
V: TRBV27
J: TRBJ2-5
CDR3: CASSPTGRPQETQYF
DNA: TGTGCCAGCAGTCCGACAGGGAGGCCCCAAGAGACCCAGTACTTC

D: TRBD1
size: .
V: TRBV18
J: TRBJ2-7
CDR3: CASSPGQEAYEQYF
DNA: TGTGCCAGCTCCCCGGGACAGGAGGCCTACGAGCAGTACTTC

D: .
size: .
V: TRBV27
J: TRBJ2-1
CDR3: CASSLSVSGFNEQFF
DNA: TGTGCCAGCAGTTTATCGGTGTCAGGGTTTAATGAGCAGTTCTTC

D: TRBD2
size: .
V: TRBV5-4
J: TRBJ2-5
CDR3: CASSPGVGGEVGETQYF
DNA: TGTGCCAGCAGCCCAGGAGTTGGGGGGGAGGTCGGAGAGACCCAGTACTTC

D: TRBD1
size: .
V: TRBV6-5
J: TRBJ1-6
CDR3: CAIGQGGSPLHF
DNA: TGTGCCATTGGACAGGGAGGTTCACCCCTCCACTTT

D: TRBD2
size: .
V: TRBV6-4
J: TRBJ2-3
CDR3: CASSAGGTTDTQYF
DNA: TGTGCCAGCAGTGCCGGGGGGACCACAGATACGCAGTATTTT

D: .
size: few
V: TRBV5-4
J: TRBJ1-2
CDR3: CASSLGGGYGYTF
DNA: TGTGCCAGCAGCTTGGGTGGCGGCTATGGCTACACCTTC

D: .
size: .
V: TRBV28
J: TRBJ2-1
CDR3: CASSFVSGSSYNEQFF
DNA: TGTGCCAGCAGTTTCGTAAGCGGTAGCTCCTACAATGAGCAGTTCTTC

D: TRBD2
size: .
V: TRBV18
J: TRBJ2-1
CDR3: CASSPLAGGYNEQFF
DNA: TGTGCCAGCTCACCCCTAGCGGGGGGTTACAATGAGCAGTTCTTC

D: TRBD1
size: .
V: TRBV18
J: TRBJ2-3
CDR3: CASSPGTGESTDTQYF
DNA: TGTGCCAGCTCACCCGGGACAGGGGAAAGCACAGATACGCAGTATTTT

D: TRBD1
size: .
V: TRBV4-1
J: TRBJ1-2
CDR3: CASSQQGARGYTF
DNA: TGCGCCAGCAGCCAACAGGGGGCTAGAGGCTACACCTTC

D: TRBD2
size: .
V: TRBV9
J: TRBJ2-7
CDR3: CASSPAGGIYEQYF
DNA: TGTGCCAGCAGCCCCGCGGGGGGCATCTACGAGCAGTACTTC

D: .
size: .
V: TRBV6-5
J: TRBJ1-2
CDR3: CASSQEEGRVEGYTF
DNA: TGTGCCAGCAGCCAAGAGGAGGGCAGGGTGGAAGGCTACACCTTC

D: TRBD1
size: .
V: TRBV2
J: TRBJ1-1
CDR3: CASKAGRGPPEAFF
DNA: TGTGCCAGCAAGGCGGGCAGGGGGCCCCCTGAAGCTTTCTTT

D: TRBD1
size: .
V: TRBV18
J: TRBJ1-1
CDR3: CASSQGQATTEAFF
DNA: TGTGCCAGCTCACAGGGACAGGCAACTACTGAAGCTTTCTTT

D: TRBD1
size: .
V: TRBV9
J: TRBJ1-1
CDR3: CASSVGGTGEAFF
DNA: TGTGCCAGCAGCGTAGGAGGGACAGGTGAAGCTTTCTTT

D: .
size: .
V: TRBV30
J: TRBJ1-1
CDR3: CAWAGGTEAFF
DNA: TGTGCCTGGGCCGGGGGCACTGAAGCTTTCTTT

D: .
size: .
V: TRBV13
J: TRBJ1-6
CDR3: CASSSPGGEGDSPLHF
DNA: TGTGCCAGCAGCTCCCCAGGAGGGGAGGGTGATTCACCCCTCCACTTT

D: TRBD1
size: once
V: TRBV5-4
J: TRBJ2-1
CDR3: CASRPRDRGNEQFF
DNA: TGTGCCAGCAGACCCCGGGACAGGGGTAATGAGCAGTTCTTC

D: .
size: few
V: TRBV7-2
J: TRBJ1-2
CDR3: CASSPGGSSNYGYTF
DNA: TGTGCCAGCAGCCCGGGTGGCAGCTCAAACTATGGCTACACCTTC

D: TRBD1
size: .
V: TRBV6-1
J: TRBJ2-5
CDR3: CASWGTGGVKTQYF
DNA: TGTGCCAGCTGGGGGACAGGGGGTGTCAAGACCCAGTACTTC

D: .
size: .
V: TRBV18
J: TRBJ1-2
CDR3: CASSPSTDNYGYTF
DNA: TGTGCCAGCTCACCGTCAACAGATAACTATGGCTACACCTTC

D: TRBD2
size: .
V: TRBV10-3
J: TRBJ2-3
CDR3: CAISETSGVSSTDTQYF
DNA: TGTGCCATCAGTGAAACTAGCGGGGTTTCTAGCACAGATACGCAGTATTTT

D: .
size: .
V: TRBV6-1
J: TRBJ1-6
CDR3: CASITPGHSYSPLHF
DNA: TGTGCCAGCATCACCCCGGGACATTCTTATTCACCCCTCCACTTT

D: TRBD2
size: .
V: TRBV4-1
J: TRBJ2-7
CDR3: CASSQDTSGGASYEQYF
DNA: TGCGCCAGCAGCCAAGATACTAGCGGGGGGGCCTCCTACGAGCAGTACTTC

D: TRBD1
size: .
V: TRBV5-4
J: TRBJ1-1
CDR3: CASSPGGQSNTEAFF
DNA: TGTGCCAGCAGCCCTGGGGGACAGTCGAACACTGAAGCTTTCTTT

D: TRBD1
size: .
V: TRBV5-1
J: TRBJ2-3
CDR3: CASSYSGQGVGDTQYF
DNA: TGCGCCAGCAGCTATTCGGGACAGGGGGTTGGGGATACGCAGTATTTT

D: TRBD1
size: .
V: TRBV4-1
J: TRBJ2-7
CDR3: CASSQISGQGKEQYF
DNA: TGCGCCAGCAGCCAGATATCGGGACAGGGGAAAGAGCAGTACTTC

D: .
size: .
V: TRBV5-1
J: TRBJ1-1
CDR3: CASSPRQNTEAFF
DNA: TGCGCCAGCAGCCCCCGACAGAATACTGAAGCTTTCTTT

D: TRBD1
size: .
V: TRBV13
J: TRBJ2-1
CDR3: CASSLGQNEQFF
DNA: TGTGCCAGCAGCTTGGGACAGAATGAGCAGTTCTTC

D: TRBD2
size: .
V: TRBV27
J: TRBJ2-7
CDR3: CASSFSAGAREQYF
DNA: TGTGCCAGCAGTTTTTCAGCGGGGGCACGCGAGCAGTACTTC

D: TRBD2
size: once
V: TRBV27
J: TRBJ2-1
CDR3: CASRTGTSGGRGEQFF
DNA: TGTGCCAGCAGAACCGGGACTAGCGGGGGAAGGGGTGAGCAGTTCTTC